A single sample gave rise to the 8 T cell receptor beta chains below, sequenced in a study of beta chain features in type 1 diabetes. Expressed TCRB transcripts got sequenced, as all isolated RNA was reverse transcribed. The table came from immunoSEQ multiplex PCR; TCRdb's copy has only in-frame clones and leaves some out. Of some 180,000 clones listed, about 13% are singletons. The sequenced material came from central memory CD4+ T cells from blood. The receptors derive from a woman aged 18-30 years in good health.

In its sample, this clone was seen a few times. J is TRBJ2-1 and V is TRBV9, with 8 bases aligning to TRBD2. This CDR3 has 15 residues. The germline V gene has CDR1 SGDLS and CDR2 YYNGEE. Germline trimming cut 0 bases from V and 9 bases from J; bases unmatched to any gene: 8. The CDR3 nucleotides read TGTGCCAGCAGCGTAGTCGTCAGCGGGAGTGGTGAGCAGTTCTTC. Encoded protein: CASSVVVSGSGEQFF.

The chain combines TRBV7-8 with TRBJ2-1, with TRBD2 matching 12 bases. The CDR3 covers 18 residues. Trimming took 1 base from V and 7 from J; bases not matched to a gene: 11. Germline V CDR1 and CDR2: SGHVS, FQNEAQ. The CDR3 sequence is CASSLGRTSGRTVNEQFF. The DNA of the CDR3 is TGTGCCAGCAGCTTAGGACGAACTAGCGGGAGGACCGTAAATGAGCAGTTCTTC.

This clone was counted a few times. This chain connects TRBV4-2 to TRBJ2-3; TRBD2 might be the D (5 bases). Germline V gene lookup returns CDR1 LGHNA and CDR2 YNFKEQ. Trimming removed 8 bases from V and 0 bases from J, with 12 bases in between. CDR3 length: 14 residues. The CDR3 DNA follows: TGTGCCAGCTCGGGAACAGCTAGCACAGATACGCAGTATTTT. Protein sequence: CASSGTASTDTQYF.

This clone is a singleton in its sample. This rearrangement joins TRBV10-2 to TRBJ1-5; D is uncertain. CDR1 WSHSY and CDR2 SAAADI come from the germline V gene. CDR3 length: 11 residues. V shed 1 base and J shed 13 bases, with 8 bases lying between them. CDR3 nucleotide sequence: TGCGCCAGCAGTGAGTTGGGCCTACAGCATTTT. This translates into CASSELGLQHF.

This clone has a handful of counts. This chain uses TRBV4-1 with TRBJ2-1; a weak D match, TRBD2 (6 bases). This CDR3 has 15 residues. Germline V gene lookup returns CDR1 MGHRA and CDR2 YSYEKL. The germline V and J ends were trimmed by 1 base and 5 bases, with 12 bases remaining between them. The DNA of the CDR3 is TGCGCCAGCAGCCAAGCCGGCGGGGCGAACAATGAGCAGTTCTTC. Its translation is CASSQAGGANNEQFF.

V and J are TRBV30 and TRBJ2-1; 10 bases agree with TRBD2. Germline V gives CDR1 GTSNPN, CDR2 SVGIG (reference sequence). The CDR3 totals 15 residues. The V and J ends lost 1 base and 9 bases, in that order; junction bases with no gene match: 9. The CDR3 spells CAWSGPLAGVSEQFF. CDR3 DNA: TGTGCCTGGAGTGGACCTCTAGCGGGAGTATCTGAGCAGTTCTTC.

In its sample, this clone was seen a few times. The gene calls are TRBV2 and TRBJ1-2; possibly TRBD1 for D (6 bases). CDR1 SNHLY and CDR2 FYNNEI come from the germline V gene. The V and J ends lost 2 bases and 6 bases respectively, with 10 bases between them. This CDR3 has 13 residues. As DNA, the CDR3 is TGTGCCAGCAGTGAATACAGGGCCCATGGCTACACCTTC. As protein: CASSEYRAHGYTF.

The CDR3 here is CASSGTGAQPQHF. As DNA, the CDR3 is TGTGCCAGTAGTGGGACAGGGGCTCAGCCCCAGCATTTT. This chain joins TRBV19 and TRBJ1-5, with 10 bases lining up with TRBD1. Germline CDR1 reads LNHDA; CDR2 reads SQIVND (reference sequence). CDR3 length: 13 amino acids. Trimming took 5 bases from V and 6 from J; bases not matched to a gene: 1.